The next 23 T cell receptor beta chains were all read from a single sample in a study of blood T cell repertoires in COVID-19. Data came from immunoSEQ multiplex PCR; TCRdb stores just in-frame clones and leaves some out. The sample yields under 200,000 clones, about 82% seen once. The sequenced sample consisted of peripheral blood. The receptors here all came from a man in his sixties or seventies with active or convalescent COVID-19.

The chain employs TRBV2 and TRBJ1-6, with 10 bases aligning to TRBD1. The germline gives CDR1 SNHLY, CDR2 FYNNEI. Trimming took 7 bases from V and 9 from J; bases not matched to a gene: 9. There are 15 residues in the CDR3. For the CDR3, the DNA is TGTGCCAGCATTTCAAGGACAGGGGGAGGTTCACCCCTCCACTTT. Its protein product is CASISRTGGGSPLHF.

The chain has TRBV10-3 and TRBJ2-3; weak D call: TRBD2 (6 bases). The CDR3 loop spans 13 amino acids. Germline V gives CDR1 ENHRY, CDR2 SYGVKD. Between the trimmed V and J ends, which lost 7 bases and 1 base, there was a span of 9 bases. The CDR3 sequence: CAIMGTGTDTQYF. Here the CDR3 DNA reads TGTGCCATCATGGGGACTGGCACAGATACGCAGTATTTT.

This rearrangement joins TRBV4-3 to TRBJ2-1; maybe TRBD1 (5 bases). The germline V and J ends were trimmed by 2 bases and 12 bases, with 11 bases remaining between them. The CDR3 totals 12 residues. Germline CDR1 and CDR2: LGHNA and YSLEER. The CDR3 DNA follows: TGCGCCAGCAGCCAACCCCAGGGTGCGCAGTTCTTC. It codes for CASSQPQGAQFF.

With respect to this clone: Other DNA sequences in the sample encode the same CDR3. The gene calls are TRBV9 and TRBJ1-1; TRBD1 matches at 8 bases. Germline V gene data show CDR1 as SGDLS and CDR2 as YYNGEE. This CDR3 region has 15 residues. Trimming took 0 bases from V and 0 from J; bases not matched to a gene: 1. This CDR3 reads CASSVGDRLNTEAFF. The DNA of the CDR3 is TGTGCCAGCAGCGTAGGGGACAGGCTGAACACTGAAGCTTTCTTT.

The V gene is TRBV7-2, the J gene TRBJ1-5; D not resolved. With 2 bases removed from V and 0 bases from J, the gap between germline ends came to 5 bases. Germline CDR1 SGHTA, CDR2 FQGNSA. There are 14 residues in the CDR3. CDR3 nucleotide sequence: TGTGCCAGCAGCTTAACTCATAGCAATCAGCCCCAGCATTTT. Amino acids: CASSLTHSNQPQHF.

This clone has more than one count but fewer than ten. The V call is TRBV5-1, the J call TRBJ2-7, with D uncertain. This CDR3 is built from 15 residues. The V end was cut by 4 bases, the J end by 2 bases, with 16 bases between. Germline values: CDR1 SGHRS, CDR2 YFSETQ. CDR3 DNA sequence: TGCGCCAGCAGCCGCGACCTACAGAGTACCTACGAGCAGTACTTC. It encodes CASSRDLQSTYEQYF. Drawing the rest from reference TRBV5-1 and TRBJ2-7, the complete variable domain is KAGVTQTPRYLIKTRGQQVTLSCSPISGHRSVSWYQQTPGQGLQFLFEYFSETQRNKGNFPGRFSGRQFSNSRSEMNVSTLELGDSALYLCASSRDLQSTYEQYFGPGTRLTVT.

This clone showed up just a few times. The sample has other DNA sequences that encode this CDR3 too. The chain joins TRBV30 to TRBJ1-6; no clear D. The CDR3 runs to 14 residues. Germline CDR1 and CDR2: GTSNPN and SVGIG (reference sequence). Trimming shortened V by 2 bases and J by 0 bases, and 5 bases separated the two germline ends. The DNA of the CDR3 is TGTGCCTGGAGTCCGAGCTCCTATAATTCACCCCTCCACTTT. Translation gives CAWSPSSYNSPLHF.

The V and J genes are TRBV30 and TRBJ1-6; tentatively, D is TRBD1 (5 bases). The V end lost 2 bases, the J end lost 10 bases, and 18 bases lay between the germline ends. CDR1 and CDR2 (germline): GTSNPN, SVGIG (reference sequence). The CDR3 runs 15 residues. The CDR3 DNA reads as TGTGCCTGGAGTAAGGGGAGGCCATCTTACTCACCCCTCCACTTT. Translated: CAWSKGRPSYSPLHF.

The J gene is TRBJ1-2, the V gene TRBV24-1; D is unresolved. This CDR3 is built from 13 residues. Germline V gives CDR1 KGHDR, CDR2 SFDVKD. V was pared by 3 bases and J by 8 bases, with 12 bases between. CDR3 residues: CATSDEYSGGYTF. CDR3 coding DNA: TGTGCCACCAGTGATGAGTATTCAGGAGGCTACACCTTC.

The J gene is TRBJ1-3, the V gene TRBV7-2; no clear D gene. Trimming pared 5 bases from V and 2 bases from J, leaving 16 bases between. Per germline, CDR1 SGHTA and CDR2 FQGNSA. There are 16 residues in the CDR3. Here the CDR3 DNA reads TGTGCCAGCAGCCCGCAGTGGAGGGTGACTGGAAACACCATATATTTT. Its translation: CASSPQWRVTGNTIYF.

The chain is built from TRBV10-1 and TRBJ1-4; D perhaps matches TRBD1 (6 bases). The CDR3 runs to 19 residues. Trimming removed 7 bases at V and 0 bases at J, with 24 bases between. Germline-derived CDR1 and CDR2 are WNHNN and SYGVQD (reference sequence). The CDR3 nucleotides are TGCGCCAGCATTATCGGGGACACAGGAAGACAAGCAACTAATGAAAAACTGTTTTTT. Translated: CASIIGDTGRQATNEKLFF.

This clone was recorded once. J is TRBJ2-2 and V is TRBV7-3, with a possible D match to TRBD2 (6 bases). From germline, CDR1 is SGHTA and CDR2 FQGTGA. V was trimmed by 2 bases and J by 2 bases, leaving 9 bases between them. The CDR3 totals 15 residues. This CDR3 reads CASSLDGTNTGELFF. DNA for the CDR3: TGTGCCAGCAGCTTAGACGGGACTAACACCGGGGAGCTGTTTTTT.

The rearrangement uses TRBV5-6 and TRBJ2-3; 9 bases agree with TRBD2. Germline CDR1 and CDR2: SGHDT and YYEEEE. The ends lost 2 bases at V and 6 bases at J; junction bases unmatched: 7. The CDR3 sequence is 15 residues long. The CDR3 region is CASSFRLAGSDTQYF. The CDR3 DNA reads as TGTGCCAGCAGCTTTAGGCTAGCGGGAAGTGATACGCAGTATTTT. The full variable domain, with the rest looked up from reference TRBV5-6 and TRBJ2-3, is DAGVTQSPTHLIKTRGQQVTLRCSPKSGHDTVSWYQQALGQGPQFIFQYYEEEERQRGNFPDRFSGHQFPNYSSELNVNALLLGDSALYLCASSFRLAGSDTQYFGPGTRLTVL.

CDR3 coding DNA: TGCGCCAGCACAGATGGGACAGGGTTGTCTGGGGCCAACGTCCTGACTTTC. Amino acid sequence: CASTDGTGLSGANVLTF. V usage is TRBV5-1 and J usage is TRBJ2-6; 9 bases agree with TRBD1. Trimming removed 6 bases from V and 1 base from J; junction bases left unmatched: 8. Germline V gene lookup returns CDR1 SGHRS and CDR2 YFSETQ. The CDR3 is 17 residues long.

The J gene is TRBJ2-4, the V gene TRBV4-2, with 9 bases fitting TRBD1. CDR1 is LGHNA, CDR2 YNFKEQ, per germline. V was clipped by 0 bases and J by 8 bases; unmatched bases: 5. CDR3 length: 15 residues. The CDR3, as DNA: TGTGCCAGCAGCCAAGATACGGGACAGGGTCACATTCAGTACTTC. Its protein is CASSQDTGQGHIQYF.

The rearrangement links TRBV2 to TRBJ1-1; D is perhaps TRBD1 (6 bases). Germline CDR1 SNHLY, CDR2 FYNNEI. The length of the CDR3 is 13 residues. Trimming removed 5 bases from V and 1 base from J, with 8 bases in between. The CDR3 sequence: CASSLDRNTEAFF. Here the CDR3 DNA reads TGTGCCAGCAGTCTGGACAGGAACACTGAAGCTTTCTTT.

The genes are TRBV5-5 and TRBJ2-3; TRBD2 agrees at 11 bases. The CDR3 length is 15 residues. The V gene end was trimmed by 0 bases and the J gene end by 5 bases; junction bases not matched to a gene: 2. Germline values: CDR1 SGHKS, CDR2 YYEKEE (reference sequence). DNA of the CDR3: TGTGCCAGCAGCTTGGAACTAGCGGGGGTAGATACGCAGTATTTT. This encodes CASSLELAGVDTQYF.

The chain carries TRBV7-3 and TRBJ2-7, with D maybe TRBD1 (6 bases). Germline V lookup: CDR1 SGHTA, CDR2 FQGTGA. V lost 2 bases, J lost 4 bases, and 9 bases lay in between. The CDR3 totals 13 residues. The DNA for the CDR3 is TGTGCCAGCAGCTTATCTAGGGGGTACGAGCAGTACTTC. Its protein is CASSLSRGYEQYF.

This chain joins TRBV6-5 and TRBJ2-4; D uncertain. The CDR3 spans 11 residues. The germline gives CDR1 MNHEY, CDR2 SVGAGI. V was clipped by 7 bases and J by 8 bases, with 9 bases between them. The CDR3 spells CASNIGDIQYF. CDR3 coding DNA: TGTGCCAGCAATATAGGAGACATTCAGTACTTC.

J is TRBJ1-3 and V is TRBV2; no definite D call. Germline V lookup: CDR1 SNHLY, CDR2 FYNNEI. Trimming shortened V by 6 bases and J by 9 bases, and 15 bases separated the two germline ends. The CDR3 is made up of 13 amino acids. The CDR3 nucleotides read TGTGCCAGCAGCCTCCACCCATTCGGCACCATATATTTT. The encoded protein is CASSLHPFGTIYF. The full variable domain, completed using reference TRBV2 and TRBJ1-3, is EPEVTQTPSHQVTQMGQEVILRCVPISNHLYFYWYRQILGQKVEFLVSFYNNEISEKSEIFDDQFSVERPDGSNFTLKIRSTKLEDSAMYFCASSLHPFGTIYFGEGSWLTVV.

The rearrangement uses TRBV4-3 and TRBJ1-4, with no clear D. Germline lookup yields CDR1 LGHNA and CDR2 YSLEER. The CDR3 extends over 15 amino acids. Between the trimmed V and J ends, which lost 0 bases and 8 bases, there was a span of 13 bases. The DNA of the CDR3 is TGCGCCAGCAGCCAAGACCAAAGGCCGGGGGAAAAACTGTTTTTT. Protein: CASSQDQRPGEKLFF.

This clone was picked up a small number of times. The CDR3 spells CASSYYSGAGGYEQFF. In DNA form, the CDR3 reads TGTGCCAGCAGTTACTATAGCGGGGCTGGAGGGTATGAGCAGTTCTTC. The chain is built from TRBV6-5 and TRBJ2-1; 8 bases align to TRBD2. The CDR3 runs to 16 residues. The V gene's germline CDR1 is MNHEY and CDR2 SVGAGI. V dropped 1 base and J dropped 8; count of bases not matched to a gene: 10.

The chain joins TRBV7-9 to TRBJ1-1; a possible D gene is TRBD1 (5 bases). The germline gives CDR1 SEHNR, CDR2 FQNEAQ (reference sequence). V was pared by 4 bases and J by 11 bases, with 14 bases between. This CDR3 has 12 residues. CDR3: CASSSYTNRAFF. Here the CDR3 DNA reads TGTGCCAGCAGCTCCTATACTAACAGGGCTTTCTTT.